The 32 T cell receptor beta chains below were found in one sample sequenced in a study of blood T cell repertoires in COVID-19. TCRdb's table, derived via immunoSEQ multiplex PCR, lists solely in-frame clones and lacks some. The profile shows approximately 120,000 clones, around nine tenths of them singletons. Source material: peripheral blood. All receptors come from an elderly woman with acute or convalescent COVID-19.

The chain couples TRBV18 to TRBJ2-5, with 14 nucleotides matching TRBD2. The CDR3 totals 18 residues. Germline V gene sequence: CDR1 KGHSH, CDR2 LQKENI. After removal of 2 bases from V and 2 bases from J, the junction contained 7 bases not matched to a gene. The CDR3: CASSPVARLAGGQETQYF. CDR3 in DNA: TGTGCCAGCTCACCAGTGGCTCGACTAGCGGGAGGGCAAGAGACCCAGTACTTC.

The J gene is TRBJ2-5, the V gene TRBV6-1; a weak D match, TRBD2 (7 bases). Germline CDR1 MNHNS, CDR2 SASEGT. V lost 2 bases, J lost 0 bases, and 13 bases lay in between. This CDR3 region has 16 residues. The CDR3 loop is CASSEWRGGHQETQYF. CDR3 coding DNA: TGTGCCAGCAGTGAATGGAGGGGGGGGCACCAAGAGACCCAGTACTTC.

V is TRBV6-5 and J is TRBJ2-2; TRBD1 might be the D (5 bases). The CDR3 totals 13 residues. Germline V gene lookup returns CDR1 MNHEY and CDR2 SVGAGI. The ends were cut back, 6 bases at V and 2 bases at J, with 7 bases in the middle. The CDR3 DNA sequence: TGTGCCAGCAGGACAGCTAACACCGGGGAGCTGTTTTTT. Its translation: CASRTANTGELFF.

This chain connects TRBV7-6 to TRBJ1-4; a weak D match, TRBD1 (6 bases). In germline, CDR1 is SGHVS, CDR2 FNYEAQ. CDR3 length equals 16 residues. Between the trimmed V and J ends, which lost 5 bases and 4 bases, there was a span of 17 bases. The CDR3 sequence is CASSHGFRGGNEKLFF. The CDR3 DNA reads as TGTGCCAGCAGCCACGGGTTCAGAGGGGGTAATGAAAAACTGTTTTTT.

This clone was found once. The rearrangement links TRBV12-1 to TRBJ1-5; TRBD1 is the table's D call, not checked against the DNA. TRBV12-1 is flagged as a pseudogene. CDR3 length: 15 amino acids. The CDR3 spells CASSTGQGFNQPQHF. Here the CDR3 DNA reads TGTGCCAGCAGCACCGGACAGGGTTTCAATCAGCCCCAGCATTTT.

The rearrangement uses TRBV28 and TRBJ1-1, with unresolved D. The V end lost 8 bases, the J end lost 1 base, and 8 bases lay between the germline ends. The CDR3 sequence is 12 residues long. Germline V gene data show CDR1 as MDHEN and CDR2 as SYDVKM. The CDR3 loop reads CASWSGNTEAFF. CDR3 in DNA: TGTGCCAGCTGGAGTGGGAACACTGAAGCTTTCTTT.

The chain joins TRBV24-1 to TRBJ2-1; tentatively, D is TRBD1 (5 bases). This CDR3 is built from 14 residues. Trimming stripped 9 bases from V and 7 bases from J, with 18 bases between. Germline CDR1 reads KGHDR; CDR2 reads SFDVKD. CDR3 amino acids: CATAFAGIPNEQFF. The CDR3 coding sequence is TGTGCCACCGCCTTTGCAGGGATACCGAATGAGCAGTTCTTC.

CDR3 region: CASSLGRANSPLHF. The CDR3 DNA follows: TGTGCCAGCAGCTTAGGCAGGGCTAATTCACCCCTCCACTTT. This chain links TRBV7-2 with TRBJ1-6; TRBD1 is a possible D gene (5 bases). CDR3 length: 14 residues. CDR1 is SGHTA and CDR2 is FQGNSA in the germline V gene. V lost 1 base and J 6 bases, leaving 7 bases between the germline ends.

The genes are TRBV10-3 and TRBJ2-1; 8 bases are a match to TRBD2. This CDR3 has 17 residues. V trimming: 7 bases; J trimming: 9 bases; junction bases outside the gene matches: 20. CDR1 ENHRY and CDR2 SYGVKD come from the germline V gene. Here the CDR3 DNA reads TGTGCCATCATGAGGGCTAGCGGGTCGCCCCTAAGTAGTGAGCAGTTCTTC. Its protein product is CAIMRASGSPLSSEQFF.

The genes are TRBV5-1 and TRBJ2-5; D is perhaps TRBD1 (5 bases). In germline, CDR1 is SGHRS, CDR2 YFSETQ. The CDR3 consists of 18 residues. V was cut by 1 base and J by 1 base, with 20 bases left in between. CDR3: CASSLLFGQERVQETQYF. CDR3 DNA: TGCGCCAGCAGCTTGCTGTTCGGACAAGAAAGGGTCCAAGAGACCCAGTACTTC.

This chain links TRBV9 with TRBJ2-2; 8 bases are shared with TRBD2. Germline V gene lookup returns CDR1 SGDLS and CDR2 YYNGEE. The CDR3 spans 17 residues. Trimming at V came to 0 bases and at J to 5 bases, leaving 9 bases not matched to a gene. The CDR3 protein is CASSVAPGTSKTGELFF. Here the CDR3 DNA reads TGTGCCAGCAGCGTAGCCCCCGGGACTAGTAAAACCGGGGAGCTGTTTTTT.

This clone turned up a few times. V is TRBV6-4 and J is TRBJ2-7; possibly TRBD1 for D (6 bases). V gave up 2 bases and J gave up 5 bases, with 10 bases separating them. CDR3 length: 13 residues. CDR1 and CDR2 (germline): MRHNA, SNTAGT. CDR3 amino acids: CASSDPGDHEQYF. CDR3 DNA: TGTGCCAGCAGTGACCCAGGGGACCACGAGCAGTACTTC.

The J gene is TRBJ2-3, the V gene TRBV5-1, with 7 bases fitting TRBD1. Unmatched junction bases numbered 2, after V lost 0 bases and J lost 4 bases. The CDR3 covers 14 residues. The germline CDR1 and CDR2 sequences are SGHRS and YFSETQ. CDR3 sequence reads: CASSLEGAPDTQYF. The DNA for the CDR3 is TGCGCCAGCAGCTTGGAGGGGGCACCAGATACGCAGTATTTT.

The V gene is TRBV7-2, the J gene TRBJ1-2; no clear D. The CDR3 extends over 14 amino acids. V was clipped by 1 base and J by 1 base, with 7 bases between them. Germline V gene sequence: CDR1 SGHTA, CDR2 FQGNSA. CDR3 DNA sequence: TGTGCCAGCAGCTTAGATGCGCTTAACTATGGCTACACCTTC. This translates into CASSLDALNYGYTF.

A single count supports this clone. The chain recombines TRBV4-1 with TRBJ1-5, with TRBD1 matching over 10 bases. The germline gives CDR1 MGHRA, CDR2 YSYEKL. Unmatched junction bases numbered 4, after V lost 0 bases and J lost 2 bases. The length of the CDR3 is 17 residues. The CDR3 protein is CASSQDGTGVGNQPQHF. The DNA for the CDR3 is TGCGCCAGCAGCCAAGACGGGACAGGGGTTGGCAATCAGCCCCAGCATTTT.

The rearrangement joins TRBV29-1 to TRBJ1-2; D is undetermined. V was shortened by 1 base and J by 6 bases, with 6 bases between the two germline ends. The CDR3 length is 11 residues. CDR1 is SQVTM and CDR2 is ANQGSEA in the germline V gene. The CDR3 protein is CSVEGLDGYTF. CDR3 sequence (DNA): TGCAGCGTTGAAGGCCTAGATGGCTACACCTTC.

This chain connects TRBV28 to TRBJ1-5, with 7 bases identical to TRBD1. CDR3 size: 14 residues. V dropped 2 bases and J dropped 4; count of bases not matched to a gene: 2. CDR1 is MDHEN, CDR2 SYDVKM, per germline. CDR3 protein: CASSLGGQNQPQHF. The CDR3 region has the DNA TGTGCCAGCAGTTTAGGGGGACAGAATCAGCCCCAGCATTTT.

As DNA, the CDR3 is TGTGCCAGCTCACCACCGCCCCTAGCGGGGAGCAATGAGCAGTTCTTC. Its protein is CASSPPPLAGSNEQFF. This chain links TRBV18 with TRBJ2-1; 9 nucleotides line up with TRBD2. Germline V gene sequence: CDR1 KGHSH, CDR2 LQKENI. With 0 bases clipped from V and 6 bases from J, the junction kept 6 bases outside the gene matches. This CDR3 is built from 16 residues. The whole variable domain, filled in from reference TRBV18 and TRBJ2-1, reads NAGVMQNPRHLVRRRGQEARLRCSPMKGHSHVYWYRQLPEEGLKFMVYLQKENIIDESGMPKERFSAEFPKEGPSILRIQQVVRGDSAAYFCASSPPPLAGSNEQFFGPGTRLTVL.

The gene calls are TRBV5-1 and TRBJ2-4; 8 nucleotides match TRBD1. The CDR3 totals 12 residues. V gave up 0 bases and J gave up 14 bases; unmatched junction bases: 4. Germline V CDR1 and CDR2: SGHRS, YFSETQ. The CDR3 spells CASSLGQGAEYF. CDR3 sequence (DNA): TGCGCCAGCAGCTTGGGGCAGGGGGCCGAGTACTTC. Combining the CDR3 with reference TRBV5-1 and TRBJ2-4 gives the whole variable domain KAGVTQTPRYLIKTRGQQVTLSCSPISGHRSVSWYQQTPGQGLQFLFEYFSETQRNKGNFPGRFSGRQFSNSRSEMNVSTLELGDSALYLCASSLGQGAEYFGAGTRLSVL.

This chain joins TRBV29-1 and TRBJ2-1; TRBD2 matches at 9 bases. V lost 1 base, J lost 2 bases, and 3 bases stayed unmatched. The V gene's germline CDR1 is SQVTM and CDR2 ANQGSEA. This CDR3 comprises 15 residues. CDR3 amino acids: CSVEGGRAPYNEQFF. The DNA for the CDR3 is TGCAGCGTTGAAGGCGGGAGGGCCCCCTACAATGAGCAGTTCTTC.

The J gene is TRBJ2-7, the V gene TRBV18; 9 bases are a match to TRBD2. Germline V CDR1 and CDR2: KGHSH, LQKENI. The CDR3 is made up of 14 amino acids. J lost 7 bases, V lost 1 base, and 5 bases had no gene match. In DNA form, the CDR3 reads TGTGCCAGCTCACCACTACTAGCGGGCGGGGAGCAGTACTTC. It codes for CASSPLLAGGEQYF.

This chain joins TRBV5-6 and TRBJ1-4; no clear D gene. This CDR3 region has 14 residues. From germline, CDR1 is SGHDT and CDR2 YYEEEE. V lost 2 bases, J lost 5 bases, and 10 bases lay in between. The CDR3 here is CASSLRQMNEKLFF. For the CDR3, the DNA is TGTGCCAGCAGCTTACGTCAGATGAATGAAAAACTGTTTTTT.

The CDR3 region has the DNA TGTGCCAGCAGTGAAAGCGACAGCCCCTCTGGAAACACCATATATTTT. This codes for CASSESDSPSGNTIYF. V gene TRBV6-1 combines with J gene TRBJ1-3, with D possibly matching TRBD1 (5 bases). Per germline, CDR1 MNHNS and CDR2 SASEGT. The V and J ends lost 2 bases and 0 bases respectively, with 11 bases between them. This CDR3 region has 16 residues.

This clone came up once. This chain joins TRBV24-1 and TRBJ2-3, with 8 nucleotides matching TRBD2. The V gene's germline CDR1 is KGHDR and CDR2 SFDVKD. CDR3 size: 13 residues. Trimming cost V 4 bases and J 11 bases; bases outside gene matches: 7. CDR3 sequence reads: CATSDPKRGRQYF. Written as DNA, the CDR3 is TGTGCCACCAGTGACCCCAAGCGGGGGCGGCAGTATTTT.

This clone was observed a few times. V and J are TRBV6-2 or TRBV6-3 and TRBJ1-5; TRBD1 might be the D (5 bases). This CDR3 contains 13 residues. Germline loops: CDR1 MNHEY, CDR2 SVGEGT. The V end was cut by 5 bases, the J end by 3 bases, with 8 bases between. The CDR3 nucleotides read TGTGCCAGCAGTAGCGGGGCCAATCAGCCCCAGCATTTT. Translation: CASSSGANQPQHF.

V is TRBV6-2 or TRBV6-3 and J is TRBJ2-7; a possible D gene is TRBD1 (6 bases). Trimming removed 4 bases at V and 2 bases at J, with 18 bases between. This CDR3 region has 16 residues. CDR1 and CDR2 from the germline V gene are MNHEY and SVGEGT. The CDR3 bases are TGTGCCAGCAGTTGGGACACCAACAGGGTGACCTACGAGCAGTACTTC. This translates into CASSWDTNRVTYEQYF.

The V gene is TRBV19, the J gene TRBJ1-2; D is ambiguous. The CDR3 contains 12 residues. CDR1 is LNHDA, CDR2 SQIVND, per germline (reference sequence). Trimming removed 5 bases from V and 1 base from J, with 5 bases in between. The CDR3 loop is CASSYSNYGYTF. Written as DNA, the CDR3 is TGTGCCAGTAGTTACAGTAACTATGGCTACACCTTC.

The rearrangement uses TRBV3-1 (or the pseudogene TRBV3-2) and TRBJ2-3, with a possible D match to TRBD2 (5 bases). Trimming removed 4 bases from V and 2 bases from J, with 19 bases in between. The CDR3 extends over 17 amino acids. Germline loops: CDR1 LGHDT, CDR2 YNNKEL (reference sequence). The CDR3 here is CASSPRKGVPLTDTQYF. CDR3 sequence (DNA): TGTGCCAGCAGCCCCCGGAAGGGAGTCCCCCTCACAGATACGCAGTATTTT.

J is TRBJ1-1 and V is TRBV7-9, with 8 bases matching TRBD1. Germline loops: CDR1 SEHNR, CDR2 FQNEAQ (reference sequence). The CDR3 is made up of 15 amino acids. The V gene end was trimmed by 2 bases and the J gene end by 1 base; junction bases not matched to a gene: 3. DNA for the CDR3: TGTGCCAGCAGCTTACCCGGGACAGGGAACACTGAAGCTTTCTTT. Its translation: CASSLPGTGNTEAFF.

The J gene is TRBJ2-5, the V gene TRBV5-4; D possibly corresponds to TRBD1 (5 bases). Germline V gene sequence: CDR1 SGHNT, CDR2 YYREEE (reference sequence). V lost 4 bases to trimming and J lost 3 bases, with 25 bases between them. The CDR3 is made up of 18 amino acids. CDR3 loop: CASSEDLRLGAKEETQYF. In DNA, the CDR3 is TGTGCCAGCAGCGAGGACCTTAGGCTTGGGGCCAAAGAAGAGACCCAGTACTTC.

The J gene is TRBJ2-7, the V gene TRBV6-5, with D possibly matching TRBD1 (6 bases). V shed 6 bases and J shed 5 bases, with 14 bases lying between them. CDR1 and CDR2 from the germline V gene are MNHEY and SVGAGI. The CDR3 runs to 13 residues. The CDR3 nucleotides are TGTGCCAGCAGAGGGGACATAAAGAACGAGCAGTACTTC. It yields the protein CASRGDIKNEQYF.

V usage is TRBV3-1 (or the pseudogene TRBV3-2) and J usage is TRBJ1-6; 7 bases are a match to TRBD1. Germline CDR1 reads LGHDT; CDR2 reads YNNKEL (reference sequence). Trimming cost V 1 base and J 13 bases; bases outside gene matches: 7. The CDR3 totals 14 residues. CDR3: CASSQGGQSPPLHF. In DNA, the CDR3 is TGTGCCAGCAGCCAAGGGGGACAGAGTCCTCCCCTCCACTTT.